This TCR beta chain was identified in a study of blood T cell repertoires in COVID-19. The CDR3 runs to 12 residues. Germline CDR1 reads SNHLY; CDR2 reads FYNNEI. The ends lost 8 bases at V and 8 bases at J; junction bases unmatched: 3. In terms of age and location, participants ranged from roughly 18 to 100 years and lived in around 22 US areas. How the authors handled the data: Counts of nucleated cells, estimated from reference gene primer amplification, were obtained. This table comes from immunoSEQ multiplex PCR, and its TCRdb copy is limited to in-frame clones, with some not included. V, J and clone size are those of that table, while D and trimming were read from the DNA. The sample holds about 500,000 clones, around 87% seen once.

The origin of this receptor is a young woman who had recovered from COVID-19. The source material was PBMCs or T cells enriched from blood (not recorded which). V is TRBV2 and J is TRBJ2-1; 10 nucleotides align to TRBD1. The CDR3 region is CASGTGADEQFF. In DNA form, the CDR3 reads TGTGCCAGCGGGACAGGGGCTGATGAGCAGTTCTTC.